The 12 T cell receptor beta chains below were found in one sample sequenced in a study of blood T cell repertoires in COVID-19. Sequencing was performed with immunoSEQ multiplex PCR; in TCRdb, only in-frame clones are kept and a portion is missing. Counted here are about 330,000 clones, more than 70% occurring once; the ten biggest clones make up 1.5% to 2%. The sample was peripheral blood. These receptors came from a woman aged 45-65 years with acute or convalescent COVID-19.

V gene TRBV27 combines with J gene TRBJ1-2; D unclear. In germline, CDR1 is MNHEY, CDR2 SMNVEV (reference sequence). V lost 5 bases and J 0 bases, leaving 16 bases between the germline ends. There are 16 residues in the CDR3. CDR3 loop: CASSATYSIPNYGYTF. The CDR3 region has the DNA TGTGCCAGCAGTGCTACCTACAGTATTCCTAACTATGGCTACACCTTC.

The genes are TRBV14 and TRBJ1-1, with D possibly being TRBD1 (6 bases). The CDR3 has 16 residues. Trimming pared 5 bases from V and 5 bases from J, leaving 21 bases between. Germline CDR1 is SGHDN and CDR2 is FVKESK. The CDR3: CASSSRTRGLGTEAFF. The DNA of the CDR3 is TGTGCCAGCAGCTCACGGACCAGGGGCTTGGGAACTGAAGCTTTCTTT.

V usage is TRBV28 and J usage is TRBJ2-2; D is unresolved. Germline V gene lookup returns CDR1 MDHEN and CDR2 SYDVKM. The CDR3 has 12 amino acids. V was clipped by 4 bases and J by 4 bases, with 4 bases between them. This CDR3 is CASSYSTGELFF. In DNA, the CDR3 is TGTGCCAGCAGTTACAGCACCGGGGAGCTGTTTTTT.

The J gene is TRBJ1-5, the V gene TRBV28, with D possibly TRBD1 on 5 matching bases. CDR1 is MDHEN, CDR2 SYDVKM, per germline. Trimming cost V 11 bases and J 6 bases, with 20 bases left between them. CDR3 length: 14 residues. CDR3 loop: CAHAQGGAVQPQHF. DNA for the CDR3: TGTGCCCACGCCCAGGGAGGGGCGGTTCAGCCCCAGCATTTT.

This chain links TRBV5-1 with TRBJ2-5, with 7 bases identical to TRBD2. Germline-derived CDR1 and CDR2 are SGHRS and YFSETQ. J lost 2 bases, V lost 3 bases, and 4 bases had no gene match. There are 14 residues in the CDR3. CDR3 protein: CASSSGAGQETQYF. The CDR3 region has the DNA TGCGCCAGCAGCTCCGGAGCGGGACAAGAGACCCAGTACTTC.

The rearrangement links TRBV4-1 to TRBJ2-5; TRBD1 aligns across 9 bases. With V trimmed by 4 bases and J by 1 base, 7 bases remained unmatched. Germline CDR1 reads MGHRA; CDR2 reads YSYEKL. This CDR3 region has 16 residues. The CDR3 here is CASSPGQGPLQETQYF. Written as DNA, the CDR3 is TGCGCCAGCAGCCCGGGACAGGGCCCCCTCCAAGAGACCCAGTACTTC.

The chain has TRBV4-2 and TRBJ2-7, with D perhaps matching TRBD2 (7 bases). Germline V gene sequence: CDR1 LGHNA, CDR2 YNFKEQ. V lost 4 bases, J lost 2 bases, and 18 bases lay in between. This CDR3 comprises 16 residues. The CDR3 DNA reads as TGTGCCAGCAGCCCACCCCGGCGGGGGCTCCCCTACGAGCAGTACTTC. This encodes CASSPPRRGLPYEQYF.

V gene TRBV5-1 combines with J gene TRBJ2-5; D is possibly TRBD2 (5 bases). CDR3 length: 14 amino acids. Looked up from germline, CDR1 is SGHRS and CDR2 is YFSETQ. V was clipped by 0 bases and J by 5 bases, with 11 bases between them. CDR3 loop: CASSLGAGGETQYF. CDR3 nucleotides: TGCGCCAGCAGCTTGGGGGCAGGCGGGGAGACCCAGTACTTC.

The chain has TRBV7-8 and TRBJ2-5; D is undetermined. Germline CDR1 SGHVS, CDR2 FQNEAQ. The CDR3 extends over 15 amino acids. V was pared by 6 bases and J by 1 base, with 15 bases between. The CDR3 spells CASSYLVAAQETQYF. In nucleotides, the CDR3 is TGTGCCAGCAGTTATCTAGTGGCAGCCCAAGAGACCCAGTACTTC.

The gene calls are TRBV19 and TRBJ2-1; tentatively, D is TRBD2 (6 bases). Trimming removed 6 bases at V and 0 bases at J, with 24 bases between. The CDR3 length is 19 residues. In germline, CDR1 is LNHDA, CDR2 SQIVND (reference sequence). Written as DNA, the CDR3 is TGTGCCAGTAGCCCCGGGTGGGGTAGCGGTAGAATCTCCTACAATGAGCAGTTCTTC. Translated, it gives CASSPGWGSGRISYNEQFF. Filled out from reference TRBV19 and TRBJ2-1, the complete variable domain reads DGGITQSPKYLFRKEGQNVTLSCEQNLNHDAMYWYRQDPGQGLRLIYYSQIVNDFQKGDIAEGYSVSREKKESFPLTVTSAQKNPTAFYLCASSPGWGSGRISYNEQFFGPGTRLTVL.

V and J are TRBV6-5 and TRBJ1-5, with TRBD1 matching over 10 bases. This CDR3 region has 15 residues. The germline V gene has CDR1 MNHEY and CDR2 SVGAGI. J lost 5 bases, V lost 6 bases, and 7 bases had no gene match. Written as DNA, the CDR3 is TGTGCCAGCAGCCAGGACAGGGGGTCGGATCAGCCCCAGCATTTT. Its protein product is CASSQDRGSDQPQHF.

V is TRBV3-1 (or the pseudogene TRBV3-2) and J is TRBJ2-7; D is possibly TRBD2 (5 bases). V was shortened by 4 bases and J by 5 bases, with 15 bases between the two germline ends. CDR1 is LGHDT and CDR2 is YNNKEL in the germline V gene (reference sequence). The CDR3 extends over 14 amino acids. CDR3 in amino acids: CASSPGLPPNEQYF. As DNA, the CDR3 is TGTGCCAGCAGCCCCGGACTCCCCCCTAACGAGCAGTACTTC.